These T cell receptor beta chains were read from a single sample in a study of low-dose radiotherapy and immunotherapy resistance in tumors. TCRdb re-called the reads through MiXCR, storing one row per CDR3 protein. Found here are tens of thousands of distinct CDR3 sequences, 25% to 30% of them singletons; the top ten hold over 9%. The sequenced sample was PBMCs, obtained after low-dose radiotherapy plus immunotherapy. These receptor sequences come from a male donor with prostate cancer. Each CDR3 is given with its conserved first and last residue. A D gene is named only where the DNA matches it firmly. Rows may omit the clone size; those that give it use once, few, many or a size class.

j_call,d_call,clone_size,v_call,cdr3_aa,cdr3_nt
TRBJ2-5,.,many,TRBV6-2/TRBV6-3,CASSDGLLAAQETQYF,TGTGCCAGCAGTGATGGACTTCTAGCAGCCCAAGAGACCCAGTACTTC
TRBJ2-5,.,many,TRBV18,CASSPRGSRQETQYF,TGTGCCAGCTCACCGCGAGGGAGTAGACAAGAGACCCAGTACTTC
TRBJ1-5,.,many,TRBV30,CAWGWGESNQPQHF,TGTGCCTGGGGGTGGGGGGAAAGCAATCAGCCCCAGCATTTT
TRBJ2-2,TRBD1,many,TRBV2,CASSEDRGAGELFF,TGTGCCAGCAGTGAGGACAGGGGTGCCGGGGAGCTGTTTTTT
TRBJ2-7,.,medium-sized,TRBV6-6,CASSYGGSSSSYEQYF,TGTGCCAGCAGTTACGGGGGCAGTTCTTCCTCCTACGAGCAGTACTTC
TRBJ1-2,.,many,TRBV3-1,CASSPTPVSGYGYTF,TGTGCCAGCAGCCCTACTCCGGTGTCGGGCTATGGCTACACCTTC
TRBJ2-5,.,.,TRBV7-9,CASSPTGQDTETQYF,TGTGCCAGCAGCCCAACCGGACAAGATACGGAGACCCAGTACTTC
TRBJ2-4,TRBD2,.,TRBV11-2,CASSLGPPGRDIQYF,TGTGCCAGCAGCTTAGGGCCTCCCGGGAGGGACATTCAGTACTTC
TRBJ2-7,TRBD2,many,TRBV11-2,CASSLGAGRREQYF,TGTGCCAGCAGCTTAGGAGCGGGGAGGCGTGAGCAGTACTTC
TRBJ2-3,TRBD2,.,TRBV28,CASSPAGGRIDTQCF,TGTGCCAGCAGCCCCGCGGGCGGGAGGATAGATACGCAGTGTTTT
TRBJ2-1,TRBD2,many,TRBV14,CASSKRWTSGGSDDNEQFF,TGTGCCAGCAGCAAAAGATGGACTAGCGGGGGATCAGACGACAATGAGCAGTTCTTC
TRBJ2-3,.,many,TRBV4-1,CASSQDETTTQDTQYF,TGTGCCAGCAGCCAAGATGAGACTACCACACAAGATACGCAGTATTTT
TRBJ2-1,TRBD2,many,TRBV3-1,CASSQGISGINEQFF,TGTGCCAGCAGCCAAGGGATTAGCGGGATTAATGAGCAGTTCTTC
TRBJ1-5,.,many,TRBV7-2,CASSVISRGNQPQHF,TGTGCCAGCAGCGTGATCAGCAGGGGAAATCAGCCCCAGCATTTT
TRBJ1-5,.,medium-sized,TRBV7-8,CASSPAGGNQPQHF,TGTGCCAGCAGCCCGGCCGGAGGCAATCAGCCCCAGCATTTT
TRBJ2-1,.,many,TRBV7-8,CASSPWEAGLRNEQFF,TGTGCCAGCAGCCCCTGGGAAGCGGGCCTACGCAATGAGCAGTTCTTC
TRBJ2-5,.,few,TRBV2,CASSNGQDRQETQYF,TGTGCCAGCAGTAACGGGCAGGACCGTCAAGAGACCCAGTACTTC
TRBJ2-7,.,many,TRBV18,CASSPKGGPSSYEQYF,TGTGCCAGCTCACCAAAAGGCGGACCGAGCTCCTACGAGCAGTACTTC
TRBJ2-6,.,.,TRBV29-1,CSVSSNSGANVLTF,TGCAGCGTTAGCAGTAACTCTGGGGCCAACGTCCTGACTTTC
TRBJ1-1,.,many,TRBV27,CASSFSLYTEAFF,TGTGCCAGCAGTTTTTCACTGTACACTGAAGCTTTCTTT
TRBJ1-4,TRBD1,many,TRBV4-2,CASSPGQGDQELFF,TGTGCCAGCAGCCCCGGACAGGGGGACCAGGAACTGTTTTTT
TRBJ2-7,TRBD1,many,TRBV5-8,CASSSTGQVFYEQYF,TGTGCCAGCAGCTCGACGGGACAGGTGTTCTACGAGCAGTACTTC
TRBJ2-1,TRBD1,many,TRBV11-2,CASSIRDRGINEQFF,TGTGCCAGCAGCATCAGGGACAGGGGGATCAATGAGCAGTTCTTC
TRBJ2-4,TRBD1,many,TRBV20-1,CSVPIQGASGNIQYF,TGCAGTGTTCCCATTCAGGGGGCAAGTGGAAACATTCAGTACTTC
TRBJ1-2,.,many,TRBV4-1,CASSQVINGPKGTF,TGCGCCAGCAGCCAAGTTATTAATGGACCCAAAGGCACCTTC
TRBJ2-3,TRBD1,many,TRBV12-3/TRBV12-4,CASSIRQGTSTDTQYF,TGTGCCAGCAGTATAAGACAGGGGACTAGCACAGATACGCAGTATTTT
TRBJ2-1,TRBD2,.,TRBV24-1,CATSDLRSSGRDYNEQFF,TGTGCCACCAGTGATTTGCGGTCTAGCGGGAGAGACTACAATGAGCAGTTCTTC
TRBJ1-5,.,many,TRBV7-2,CASSPRLGSNQPQHF,TGTGCCAGCAGCCCCCGATTGGGAAGCAATCAGCCCCAGCATTTT
TRBJ2-1,TRBD1,many,TRBV24-1,CATGQGSYNEQFF,TGTGCCACCGGACAGGGGTCCTACAATGAGCAGTTCTTC
TRBJ2-5,TRBD2,many,TRBV20-1,CSASRTAGGGETQYF,TGCAGTGCTAGTCGAACGGCGGGAGGCGGAGAGACCCAGTACTTC
TRBJ2-7,TRBD2,many,TRBV28,CASSLYAGASYF,TGTGCCAGCAGTTTATATGCGGGAGCGAGTTACTTC
TRBJ2-1,TRBD2,many,TRBV20-1,CSARLASGSVNEQFF,TGCAGTGCTAGATTGGCTAGCGGGAGCGTAAATGAGCAGTTCTTC
TRBJ2-2,.,.,TRBV27,CASRGPNTGELFF,TGTGCCAGCAGAGGGCCTAACACCGGGGAGCTGTTTTTT
TRBJ1-1,.,many,TRBV7-2,CASSLAVEFEAFF,TGTGCCAGCAGCTTAGCGGTTGAGTTTGAAGCTTTCTTT
TRBJ2-1,.,many,TRBV4-3,CASSHRVSSYNEQFF,TGCGCCAGCAGCCACAGGGTTAGCTCCTACAATGAGCAGTTCTTC
TRBJ2-2,.,.,TRBV6-2/TRBV6-3,CASRVDVSGDTGELFF,TGTGCCAGCAGGGTTGACGTTAGCGGTGACACCGGGGAGCTGTTTTTT
TRBJ1-4,.,many,TRBV5-1,CASSLAAGTNEKLFF,TGCGCCAGCAGCTTGGCGGCGGGAACTAATGAAAAACTGTTTTTT
TRBJ2-7,TRBD1,many,TRBV5-1,CASSLEGQGARYEQYF,TGCGCCAGCAGCTTGGAGGGGCAGGGGGCGAGGTACGAGCAGTACTTC
TRBJ2-5,TRBD1,many,TRBV9,CASSLDNRGVQYF,TGTGCCAGCAGCCTTGATAACAGGGGCGTCCAGTACTTC
TRBJ1-1,.,many,TRBV5-1,CASKRNMNTEAFF,TGCGCCAGCAAAAGGAATATGAACACTGAAGCTTTCTTT
TRBJ1-1,TRBD1,many,TRBV14,CASSLQGGTEAFF,TGTGCCAGCAGCCTCCAGGGGGGCACTGAAGCTTTCTTT
TRBJ2-3,.,many,TRBV5-1,CASSSGTGNQDTQYF,TGCGCCAGCAGTTCGGGGACCGGTAATCAAGATACGCAGTATTTT
TRBJ2-1,.,.,TRBV6-2/TRBV6-3,CASSYLVAGNEQFF,TGTGCCAGCAGTTACTTGGTTGCAGGGAATGAGCAGTTCTTC
TRBJ1-1,.,.,TRBV11-2,CASSLGQVTEAFF,TGTGCCAGCAGCTTAGGTCAGGTCACTGAAGCTTTCTTT
TRBJ1-5,.,many,TRBV28,CASSLRGLSQPQHF,TGTGCCAGCAGTTTACGGGGGTTGAGTCAGCCCCAGCATTTT
TRBJ2-1,.,many,TRBV20-1,CSARARTGEQFF,TGCAGTGCTAGAGCTCGGACTGGTGAGCAGTTCTTC
TRBJ2-5,TRBD2,.,TRBV11-1,CASSIVGTTQFSQETQYF,TGTGCCAGCTCGATAGTCGGGACTACCCAATTTTCTCAAGAGACCCAGTACTTC
TRBJ1-1,.,many,TRBV9,CASSVVEGAEAFF,TGTGCCAGCAGCGTAGTGGAGGGGGCTGAAGCTTTCTTT
TRBJ2-3,TRBD2,many,TRBV5-4,CASSLGLRRGGLTDTQYF,TGTGCCAGCAGCTTGGGTTTACGGCGGGGGGGGCTCACAGATACGCAGTATTTT
TRBJ2-1,TRBD2,.,TRBV29-1,CSVGGTRVLGEQFF,TGCAGCGTTGGGGGGACTAGGGTCTTGGGGGAGCAGTTCTTC
TRBJ2-3,.,many,TRBV2,CASSRRPEGDTQYF,TGTGCCAGCAGTCGAAGGCCAGAGGGGGATACGCAGTATTTT
TRBJ2-6,TRBD1,few,TRBV7-2,CASTAGQGLAGANVLTF,TGTGCCAGCACCGCGGGACAGGGACTCGCTGGGGCCAACGTCCTGACTTTC
TRBJ1-2,TRBD1,many,TRBV10-3,CAISETGETYGYTF,TGTGCCATCAGTGAGACAGGGGAGACCTATGGCTACACCTTC
TRBJ2-1,TRBD2,many,TRBV7-8,CASSQAGLAREEQFF,TGTGCCAGCAGCCAGGCGGGACTAGCAAGGGAAGAGCAGTTCTTC
TRBJ1-2,.,few,TRBV7-2,CASSNGNRADGYTF,TGTGCCAGCAGCAACGGAAATCGGGCTGACGGCTACACCTTC
TRBJ1-6,.,many,TRBV12-3/TRBV12-4,CASGKTNNSPLHF,TGTGCCTCAGGGAAGACCAATAATTCACCCCTCCACTTT
TRBJ2-3,TRBD1,few,TRBV3-1,CASSPGGTDTQYF,TGTGCCAGCAGCCCAGGGGGTACAGATACGCAGTATTTT
TRBJ1-2,.,many,TRBV5-3,CASSDGRGKLGYTF,TGTGCCAGCAGCGATGGACGGGGAAAATTGGGCTACACCTTC
TRBJ1-2,.,many,TRBV29-1,CSVDPIAARGGYTF,TGCAGCGTTGATCCAATAGCGGCTAGGGGTGGCTACACCTTC